This T cell receptor (beta chain) was recovered during a study of long-term antiretroviral therapy in people with HIV. The wider study: The 2015 immediate-ART recommendation came about a decade after the earliest samples. Study-wide points: Possibly under older ART regimens, blood was drawn between the mid-2000s and the late 2010s. Participants lacked recorded data on ART adherence, viral resistance or therapy changes. At every time point, clones expanded before ART dominated the repertoire.

This CDR3 is 15 amino acids long. Germline CDR1 is SQVTM and CDR2 is ANQGSEA. V trimming: 6 bases; J trimming: 1 base; junction bases outside the gene matches: 6. On this clone itself: Its target is not known.

The run of the v3.0 immunoSEQ assay was at survey level. Data came from immunoSEQ multiplex PCR; TCRdb stores just in-frame clones and leaves some out. The profile shows roughly 25,000 clones, more than 65% of them singletons. The sample here was unsorted PBMCs, taken 0.5 years after starting antiretroviral therapy. The gene calls are TRBV29-1 and TRBJ2-2; 9 bases align to TRBD2. This TCR derives from a woman between 35 and 50 years old with HIV. In nucleotides, the CDR3 is TGCAGCGTCTCTTCAGCGGGGGGGAACACCGGGGAGCTGTTTTTT. This encodes CSVSSAGGNTGELFF.